The subject of this entry is one T cell receptor (beta chain). The sample belongs to a study of blood T cell repertoires in COVID-19. Background on the study: Some COVID-19 samples were acute and others convalescent; all came from the United States, Italy and Spain. Sources were T cells, B-cell-depleted T cells, or PBMCs; the material itself was cDNA or gDNA.

Followed longitudinally, the Seattle patients had been enrolled during active infection. The CDR3 spans 16 residues. In the study's own analysis: Scientists estimated how many nucleated cells there were by amplifying reference gene primers. The table came from immunoSEQ multiplex PCR; TCRdb's copy has only in-frame clones and leaves some out. V, J and clone size are taken as reported in that table, and D and trimming were inferred from the DNA itself. The sample carries roughly 250,000 clones, approximately 83% recorded once. The sequence was obtained from a person aged 70 to 80 with COVID-19, enrolled during active disease. The chain carries TRBV21-1 and TRBJ1-3; the D call in the table, TRBD1, was not verified against the DNA. TRBV21-1 counts as a pseudogene. The sequenced sample was peripheral blood. The CDR3 spells CASSRTVIASGNTIYF. The CDR3 bases are TGTGCCAGCAGCAGGACAGTTATAGCTTCTGGAAACACCATATATTTT.